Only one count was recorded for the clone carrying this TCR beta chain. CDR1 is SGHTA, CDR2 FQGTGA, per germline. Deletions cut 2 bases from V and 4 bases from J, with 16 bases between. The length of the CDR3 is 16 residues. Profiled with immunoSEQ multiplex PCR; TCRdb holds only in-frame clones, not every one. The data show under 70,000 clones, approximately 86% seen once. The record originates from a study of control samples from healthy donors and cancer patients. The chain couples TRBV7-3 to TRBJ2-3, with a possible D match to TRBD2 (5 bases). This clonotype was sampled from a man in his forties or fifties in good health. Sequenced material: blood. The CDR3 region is CASSLSSSSGPDTQYF. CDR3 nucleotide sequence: TGTGCCAGCAGCTTATCTAGCAGTTCTGGGCCAGATACGCAGTATTTT.